Each of the 23 T cell receptor beta chains below was sequenced from the same sample in a study of human T cells and chemical hapten exposure. The time point denotes: patch test 2, 6 weeks after DPC sensitization. Stated treatment: therapeutic diphenylcyclopropenone sensitization with weekly scalp DPC. TCRdb re-analysed the RACE reads in MiXCR, keeping a single row per CDR3 protein. The sample shows roughly 100,000 distinct CDR3 sequences, 9.3% of them seen only once. Specimen: whole blood, collected in connection with sensitization to the hapten diphenylcyclopropenone (DPC). The receptors derive from a woman in her 40s with alopecia areata. Some clones in this sample may be carry-over from other donors' samples.

The rearrangement uses TRBV5-4 and TRBJ1-2, with D perhaps TRBD1 (6 bases). V was trimmed by 4 bases and J by 4 bases, leaving 17 bases between them. In germline, CDR1 is SGHNT, CDR2 YYREEE (reference sequence). CDR3 length: 15 amino acids. CDR3 sequence reads: CASSQDPGASYGYTF. CDR3 nucleotides: TGTGCCAGCAGCCAGGATCCAGGGGCGAGCTATGGCTACACCTTC.

This clonotype has at least ten counts. This chain joins TRBV29-1 and TRBJ2-1; 7 bases are a match to TRBD2. Germline assignment: CDR1 SQVTM and CDR2 ANQGSEA. The CDR3 consists of 15 residues. With 6 bases clipped from V and 0 bases from J, the junction kept 8 bases outside the gene matches. CDR3: CSVELAASSYNEQFF. CDR3 in DNA: TGCAGCGTCGAGCTAGCGGCGAGCTCCTACAATGAGCAGTTCTTC.

This clonotype was recorded many times. The chain couples TRBV5-8 to TRBJ2-3; 14 bases fit TRBD2. CDR1 and CDR2 from the germline V gene are SGHTS and YDEGEE. The CDR3 spans 17 residues. V was pared by 4 bases and J by 5 bases, with 9 bases of the junction left unmatched. The CDR3 here is CASSTGTSGRVGDTQYF. The CDR3 nucleotides read TGTGCCAGCAGCACCGGGACTAGCGGGAGAGTAGGAGATACGCAGTATTTT.

This clonotype was seen ten or more times. This rearrangement joins TRBV7-9 to TRBJ2-1; D gene unclear. This CDR3 has 15 residues. V was shortened by 0 bases and J by 7 bases, with 13 bases between the two germline ends. Germline CDR1 is SEHNR and CDR2 is FQNEAQ (reference sequence). The CDR3 spells CASSLAGLETNEQFF. The CDR3 coding sequence is TGTGCCAGCAGCTTAGCGGGTTTAGAGACTAATGAGCAGTTCTTC.

This clonotype was seen repeatedly, ten times or more. The rearrangement joins TRBV30 to TRBJ1-1; weak D call: TRBD1 (6 bases). The CDR3 runs 12 residues. Trimming pared 2 bases from V and 7 bases from J, leaving 11 bases between. Germline V gene data show CDR1 as GTSNPN and CDR2 as SVGIG (reference sequence). The CDR3: CAWSLGAVEAFF. The CDR3 DNA reads as TGTGCCTGGAGTCTGGGGGCAGTTGAAGCTTTCTTT.

This clonotype was counted ten times or more. This sequence joins TRBV5-1 and TRBJ2-1; D gene uncertain. The CDR3 has 15 amino acids. The ends were cut back, 2 bases at V and 0 bases at J, with 9 bases in the middle. CDR1 and CDR2 from the germline V gene are SGHRS and YFSETQ. CDR3 sequence (DNA): TGCGCCAGCAGCTTTTCGGCTGGCTCCTACAATGAGCAGTTCTTC. It yields the protein CASSFSAGSYNEQFF.

The CDR3 region is CASSFWGTGELFF. The CDR3 DNA reads TGTGCCAGCAGTTTTTGGGGCACCGGGGAGCTGTTTTTT. The V and J genes are TRBV27 and TRBJ2-2; D gene uncertain. This CDR3 has 13 residues. Trimming left V 3 bases short and J 4 bases short, with 6 bases between. CDR1 and CDR2 (germline): MNHEY, SMNVEV (reference sequence).

In this sample, this clonotype turned up many times. The gene calls are TRBV6-2 or TRBV6-3 and TRBJ1-5; D gene ambiguous. V was clipped by 2 bases and J by 3 bases, with 5 bases between them. The CDR3 is 13 residues long. Germline loops: CDR1 MNHEY, CDR2 SVGEGT. CDR3 sequence: CASSYLDNQPQHF. The DNA for the CDR3 is TGTGCCAGCAGTTACCTGGACAATCAGCCCCAGCATTTT.

V gene TRBV4-1 combines with J gene TRBJ2-2, with D perhaps TRBD2 (5 bases). V lost 1 base to trimming and J lost 0 bases, with 18 bases between them. Germline CDR1 and CDR2: MGHRA and YSYEKL. This CDR3 is built from 19 residues. CDR3 coding DNA: TGCGCCAGCAGCCAAGGTCGCCTCTATGGGAGCGCGAACACCGGGGAGCTGTTTTTT. Its protein is CASSQGRLYGSANTGELFF.

This clonotype was counted only a few times. V usage is TRBV7-2 and J usage is TRBJ2-1; 7 bases align to TRBD2. The CDR3 consists of 12 residues. The trim removed 5 bases at V and 11 bases at J, leaving 6 bases unmatched. Germline lookup yields CDR1 SGHTA and CDR2 FQGNSA. The CDR3 coding sequence is TGTGCCAGCAGCGCAAGACTAGCCCAGCAGTTCTTC. This translates into CASSARLAQQFF.

The table lists this clonotype with many counts. The chain is built from TRBV3-1 and TRBJ2-4; D is unclear. The V end was cut by 0 bases, the J end by 3 bases, with 6 bases between. CDR3 length: 14 residues. Germline V lookup: CDR1 LGHDT, CDR2 YNNKEL (reference sequence). The CDR3 DNA sequence: TGTGCCAGCAGCCAAGATGAGAGCAAAAACATTCAGTACTTC. Its translation: CASSQDESKNIQYF.

The sample holds many counts of this clonotype. The rearrangement uses TRBV12-3 or TRBV12-4 and TRBJ2-5; D unresolved. CDR3 length: 14 amino acids. V was clipped by 6 bases and J by 4 bases, with 15 bases between them. CDR3 DNA: TGTGCCAGCAGCCCCCTCGGACGTTCAGAGACCCAGTACTTC. This translates into CASSPLGRSETQYF.

This clonotype showed up many times. J is TRBJ2-5 and V is TRBV21-1; TRBD1, the table's D call, lacks a check against the DNA. TRBV21-1 constitutes a pseudogene. The length of the CDR3 is 14 residues. The CDR3 DNA sequence: TGTGCCAGCAGCATAAGGGGGTCGGAAGAGACCCAGTACTTC. Protein sequence: CASSIRGSEETQYF.

This clonotype was counted ten times or more. The chain has TRBV7-9 and TRBJ2-3; D gene ambiguous. The germline V gene encodes CDR1 SEHNR and CDR2 FQNEAQ (reference sequence). The ends were cut back, 4 bases at V and 6 bases at J, with 20 bases in the middle. The CDR3 has 16 amino acids. For the CDR3, the DNA is TGTGCCAGCAGCTCACCGGCCCGGGCCATGCGCGATACGCAGTATTTT. This translates into CASSSPARAMRDTQYF. Full variable domain (remainder filled in from reference TRBV7-9 and TRBJ2-3): DTGVSQNPRHKITKRGQNVTFRCDPISEHNRLYWYRQTLGQGPEFLTYFQNEAQLEKSRLLSDRFSAERPKGSFSTLEIQRTEQGDSAMYLCASSSPARAMRDTQYFGPGTRLTVL.

This clonotype was seen a few times. The rearrangement links TRBV6-2 or TRBV6-3 to TRBJ2-7, with 9 bases that match TRBD2. The CDR3 spans 16 residues. Germline V gene sequence: CDR1 MNHEY, CDR2 SVGEGT. The ends lost 6 bases at V and 2 bases at J; junction bases unmatched: 11. The CDR3 reads CASRYTREGLPYEQYF. As DNA, the CDR3 is TGTGCCAGCAGATACACGCGGGAGGGCCTCCCCTACGAGCAGTACTTC.

The sample holds many counts of this clonotype. The chain couples TRBV16 to TRBJ2-7; either TRBD1 or TRBD2 may supply D (5 bases each). Trimming shortened V by 4 bases and J by 3 bases, and 10 bases separated the two germline ends. Germline V lookup: CDR1 KGHSY, CDR2 FQNENV. There are 13 residues in the CDR3. This CDR3 is CASSPGGGYEQYF. In DNA form, the CDR3 reads TGTGCCAGCAGCCCGGGTGGGGGCTACGAGCAGTACTTC. Variable domain in full (rest from reference TRBV16 and TRBJ2-7): GEEVAQTPKHLVRGEGQKAKLYCAPIKGHSYVFWYQQVLKNEFKFLISFQNENVFDETGMPKERFSAKCLPNSPCSLEIQATKLEDSAVYFCASSPGGGYEQYFGPGTRLTVT.

This clonotype showed up many times. The V call is TRBV29-1, the J call TRBJ2-2; D remains ambiguous. Trimming left V 7 bases short and J 7 bases short, with 10 bases between. CDR1 is SQVTM, CDR2 ANQGSEA, per germline. The length of the CDR3 is 11 residues. The CDR3 DNA follows: TGCAGCGGCTCGGCGGTCGGGGAGCTGTTTTTT. This translates into CSGSAVGELFF.

This clonotype was recorded a few times. The chain combines TRBV20-1 with TRBJ2-3, with TRBD2 identical over 8 bases. This CDR3 has 15 amino acids. Germline CDR1 DFQATT, CDR2 SNEGSKA (reference sequence). V lost 0 bases, J lost 3 bases, and 5 bases stayed unmatched. The CDR3 loop reads CSARDPRLATDTQYF. The CDR3 DNA reads as TGCAGTGCTAGAGATCCAAGACTAGCGACAGATACGCAGTATTTT.

This chain joins TRBV6-5 and TRBJ1-1; D is possibly TRBD1 (5 bases). Trimming removed 0 bases at V and 11 bases at J, with 10 bases between. The CDR3 consists of 12 residues. Looked up from germline, CDR1 is MNHEY and CDR2 is SVGAGI. The CDR3 sequence is CASSYSAGVAFF. As DNA, the CDR3 is TGTGCCAGCAGTTACTCGGCGGGGGTGGCTTTCTTT.

The chain is built from TRBV23-1 and TRBJ2-5; 10 bases agree with TRBD1. TRBV23-1 is identified as an open reading frame with a role that is uncertain. V shed 7 bases and J 5 bases; nucleotides not matched to a gene: 13. This CDR3 is 16 amino acids long. The CDR3 sequence: CASTLGRGQGRETQYF. The CDR3 DNA sequence: TGCGCCAGCACCCTAGGCCGGGGACAGGGGAGGGAGACCCAGTACTTC.

At least ten counts were recorded for this clonotype. The gene calls are TRBV6-5 and TRBJ1-1; D perhaps matches TRBD1 (6 bases). The ends were cut back, 5 bases at V and 4 bases at J, with 8 bases in the middle. Looked up from germline, CDR1 is MNHEY and CDR2 is SVGAGI. The CDR3 extends over 12 amino acids. The CDR3 nucleotides read TGTGCCAGCAGTGCGGACAGCACTGAAGCTTTCTTT. Amino acids: CASSADSTEAFF.

About this clonotype itself: A much more abundant neighbour one base away suggests this may be a read error. This chain links TRBV20-1 with TRBJ2-5, with a possible D match to TRBD2 (5 bases). Germline-derived CDR1 and CDR2 are DFQATT and SNEGSKA (reference sequence). CDR3 length: 14 residues. CDR3 sequence reads: CSAREDPVLETQNF. The CDR3, as DNA: TGCAGTGCTAGGGAGGACCCCGTCTTAGAGACCCAGAACTTC.

This clonotype occurred many times. The chain recombines TRBV4-1 with TRBJ2-7, with D hard to call. The CDR3 loop spans 13 amino acids. The V end lost 0 bases, the J end lost 1 base, and 4 bases lay between the germline ends. Germline V gene sequence: CDR1 MGHRA, CDR2 YSYEKL. The CDR3 DNA reads as TGCGCCAGCAGCCAAGATCTTTCCTACGAGCAGTACTTC. It is translated as CASSQDLSYEQYF.